This T cell receptor (beta chain) was captured in a study of cytomegalovirus exposure and HLA in healthy donors. Study-wide results and caveats: An apparent linkage of common viral pathogens to several of the most significant clusters emerged in a later analysis. V- and J-gene trimming of TCR beta was linked (in a later analysis) to a missense DCLRE1C variant.

This clone was seen more than once but under ten times. Its matching antigen is unknown. 13 Jbeta primers and 60 Vbeta primers were used for the PCR. Using immunoSEQ multiplex PCR, the repertoire was profiled, and TCRdb retains in-frame clones only, with some absent. The sample holds 89,000 or so clones, approximately 72% seen once. The V gene lost 3 bases and the J gene lost 13 bases, with 10 bases spanning the gap. This CDR3 has 11 residues. Germline V CDR1 and CDR2: MNHEY, SMNVEV (reference sequence). This sequence joins TRBV27 and TRBJ2-1; possibly TRBD1 for D (5 bases). The material sequenced was PBMCs. The sequence derives from a man younger than 35 in good health and CMV-seropositive. CDR3 nucleotide sequence: TGTGCCAGCAGTTTCGGACAAAATCAGTTCTTC. Protein sequence: CASSFGQNQFF.